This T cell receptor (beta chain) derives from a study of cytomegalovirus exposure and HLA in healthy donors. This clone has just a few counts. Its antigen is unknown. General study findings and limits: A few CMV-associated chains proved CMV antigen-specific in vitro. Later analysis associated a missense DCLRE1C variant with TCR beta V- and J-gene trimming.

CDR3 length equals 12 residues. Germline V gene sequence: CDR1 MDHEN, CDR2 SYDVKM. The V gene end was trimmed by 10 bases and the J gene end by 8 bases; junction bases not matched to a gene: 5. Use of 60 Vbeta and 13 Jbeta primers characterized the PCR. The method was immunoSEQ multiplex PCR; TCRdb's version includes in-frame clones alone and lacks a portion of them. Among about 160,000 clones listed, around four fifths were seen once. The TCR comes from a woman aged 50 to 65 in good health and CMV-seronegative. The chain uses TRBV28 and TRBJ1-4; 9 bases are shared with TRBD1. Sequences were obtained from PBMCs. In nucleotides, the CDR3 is TGTGCCACTAACAGGGGGCGGGAAAAACTGTTTTTT. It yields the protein CATNRGREKLFF.